The entry below describes one TCR beta chain. The source of the sample is a study of shared clonotypes between healthy human individuals. As for the study in general: Used for every donor were three CD4 naive, three CD4 memory, two CD8 naive and one CD8 memory plate.

The naive CD8 fraction comprised CD45RO-negative cells positively selected for CCR7 and excluded terminally differentiated effector memory CD45RA+ cells. Healthy and HIV-negative, the adult donors had no recent acute infections or vaccinations. Genomic DNA (from each subset) was split evenly across several immunoSEQ plates. The data were produced by immunoSEQ multiplex PCR, yet TCRdb's version contains in-frame clones alone and is incomplete. The table records 600,000 or so clones, around 96% of them present only once. Sequenced material: naive CD8+ T cells sorted from blood. The sequence was collected from a woman aged 25 to 39 in good health.

CDR3 bases: TGTGCCAGCAGTTCCCCGTCGGGAGGGGCCCGAGGCAATGAGCAGTTCTTC. Amino acids: CASSSPSGGARGNEQFF. The rearrangement joins TRBV28 to TRBJ2-1; 8 nucleotides align to TRBD2. The CDR3 totals 17 residues. In germline, CDR1 is MDHEN, CDR2 SYDVKM. Losses at the gene ends were 4 bases for V and 6 bases for J; bases not matched to a gene: 14. Drawing the rest from reference TRBV28 and TRBJ2-1, the complete variable domain is DVKVTQSSRYLVKRTGEKVFLECVQDMDHENMFWYRQDPGLGLRLIYFSYDVKMKEKGDIPEGYSVSREKKERFSLILESASTNQTSMYLCASSSPSGGARGNEQFFGPGTRLTVL.